Here is one TCR beta chain with its context. Amplification of TCR alpha and beta CDR3 regions from RNA used iRepertoire nested multiplex PCR. In TCRdb, the multiplex PCR reads were re-called with MiXCR into one record per CDR3 protein. The sample lists about 180,000 distinct CDR3 sequences, around 40% occurring once. These data are taken from a study of glioma-infiltrating T cells. The CDR3 length is 16 residues. From germline, CDR1 is MNHEY and CDR2 SVGEGT. V was trimmed by 5 bases and J by 0 bases, leaving 16 bases between them. The gene calls are TRBV6-2 or TRBV6-3 and TRBJ2-5; D is uncertain. The source is a human donor with low-grade glioma or glioblastoma, undergoing nonglioma brain surgery, or in good health (not recorded which). Sequencing input: glioma tissue, nonneoplastic brain tissue, or PBMCs (not recorded which). The CDR3 nucleotides read TGTGCCAGCAGTCCAACGACTCGGGCCGACCAAGAGACCCAGTACTTC. Its translation is CASSPTTRADQETQYF.